This is a list of T cell receptor beta chains from one sample in a study of blood T cell repertoires in COVID-19. The assay was immunoSEQ multiplex PCR, and TCRdb's table has in-frame clones only and misses some. The sample records roughly 260,000 clones, roughly four fifths being singletons. The sample consisted of PBMCs or T cells enriched from blood (not recorded which). Receptors were obtained from a woman between 40 and 50 years old who had been exposed to COVID-19. Both conserved end residues are part of each CDR3. The D gene is left open where the match is weak. Rows give clone size only sometimes, using once, few, many, or a class for an expanded clone.

clone_size	cdr3_length	d_call	v_call	j_call	cdr3_aa	cdr3_nt
-	13	-	TRBV7-3	TRBJ1-1	CASSLQGGTEAFF	TGTGCCAGCAGCTTACAGGGTGGCACTGAAGCTTTCTTT
-	16	-	TRBV18	TRBJ1-1	CASSPQGPHIASEAFF	TGTGCCAGCTCACCACAGGGGCCGCATATTGCCTCTGAAGCTTTCTTT
-	15	-	TRBV9	TRBJ2-3	CASSVVGLATDTQYF	TGTGCCAGCAGCGTAGTGGGACTTGCCACAGATACGCAGTATTTT
-	12	-	TRBV6-6	TRBJ2-4	CASSENKNIQYF	TGTGCCAGCTCCGAGAACAAAAACATTCAGTACTTC
once	13	TRBD2	TRBV27	TRBJ2-3	CASSYLLAGVQYF	TGTGCCAGCAGCTACTTACTAGCGGGGGTTCAGTATTTT
-	15	-	TRBV29-1	TRBJ1-2	CSVEGTSVQAYGYTF	TGCAGCGTTGAGGGGACTTCCGTTCAGGCCTATGGCTACACCTTC
-	15	-	TRBV28	TRBJ1-2	CASSFGGGQGYGYTF	TGTGCCAGCAGTTTTGGGGGGGGCCAGGGCTATGGCTACACCTTC
-	15	-	TRBV6-5	TRBJ2-7	CASSYSGVDSHEQYF	TGTGCCAGCAGTTACTCCGGCGTAGACAGTCACGAGCAGTACTTC
-	15	-	TRBV19	TRBJ1-4	CASSIDQVYGEKLFF	TGTGCCAGTAGTATAGATCAGGTTTACGGTGAAAAACTGTTTTTT
-	13	-	TRBV7-3	TRBJ1-3	CASSLSGGNTIYF	TGTGCCAGCAGCTTATCAGGGGGAAACACCATATATTTT
-	14	-	TRBV11-2	TRBJ1-3	CASSTTSSGNTIYF	TGTGCCAGCAGCACCACGAGCTCTGGAAACACCATATATTTT
-	15	-	TRBV3-1/TRBV3-2	TRBJ2-1	CASSRRERIYNEQFF	TGTGCCAGCAGCCGCCGTGAGCGGATCTACAATGAGCAGTTCTTC
-	16	TRBD1	TRBV2	TRBJ2-3	CASRIQGGRSTDTQYF	TGTGCCAGCAGAATACAGGGGGGAAGAAGCACAGATACGCAGTATTTT
-	11	-	TRBV30	TRBJ1-4	CAWTLNEKLFF	TGTGCCTGGACCCTTAATGAAAAACTGTTTTTT
-	13	-	TRBV5-1	TRBJ1-1	CASSLQADTEAFF	TGCGCCAGCAGCTTGCAGGCTGACACTGAAGCTTTCTTT
-	15	-	TRBV27	TRBJ1-4	CASRLQPGTNEKLFF	TGTGCCAGCAGACTTCAACCGGGAACTAATGAAAAACTGTTTTTT
-	12	-	TRBV6-5	TRBJ1-1	CAIYTANTEAFF	TGTGCCATATATACAGCGAACACTGAAGCTTTCTTT
-	13	-	TRBV12-3/TRBV12-4	TRBJ1-2	CASSLRARDGYTF	TGTGCCAGCAGTTTACGGGCGCGGGATGGCTACACCTTC
-	17	TRBD2	TRBV3-1/TRBV3-2	TRBJ2-3	CASSQIRLAGGTDTQYF	TGTGCCAGCAGCCAAATTCGACTAGCGGGGGGCACAGATACGCAGTATTTT
few	16	TRBD1	TRBV2	TRBJ1-2	CASRIRDRALYNGYTF	TGTGCCAGCAGAATCCGGGACAGGGCTCTTTACAACGGCTACACCTTC
few	14	-	TRBV19	TRBJ1-5	CASSIGAFNQPQHF	TGTGCCAGTAGTATAGGGGCCTTCAATCAGCCCCAGCATTTT
-	10	-	TRBV18	TRBJ2-2	CASSSGELFF	TGTGCCAGCTCATCTGGGGAGCTGTTTTTT
many	15	-	TRBV5-4	TRBJ1-1	CASSLASGQNTEAFF	TGTGCCAGCAGCTTGGCTTCGGGACAGAACACTGAAGCTTTCTTT
-	15	TRBD1	TRBV6-5	TRBJ2-2	CASSRDRGNTGELFF	TGTGCCAGCAGTCGGGACAGGGGAAACACCGGGGAGCTGTTTTTT
-	16	TRBD1	TRBV7-9	TRBJ2-2	CASSQGTGENTGELFF	TGTGCCAGCAGCCAAGGGACAGGGGAGAACACCGGGGAGCTGTTTTTT
-	14	TRBD1	TRBV5-1	TRBJ2-3	CASSSTGTADTQYF	TGCGCCAGCAGCTCGACAGGGACCGCAGATACGCAGTATTTT
-	20	TRBD2	TRBV5-4	TRBJ2-3	CASSFPPGTSGGGSTDTQYF	TGTGCCAGCAGCTTTCCGCCTGGGACTAGCGGGGGGGGAAGCACAGATACGCAGTATTTT
-	15	TRBD1	TRBV6-1	TRBJ1-3	CASRRDRGQGNTIYF	TGTGCCAGCAGACGGGACAGGGGGCAGGGAAACACCATATATTTT
-	13	TRBD1	TRBV28	TRBJ2-5	CASSGTDQETQYF	TGTGCCAGCAGCGGGACAGACCAAGAGACCCAGTACTTC
-	15	TRBD1	TRBV6-5	TRBJ1-2	CASSPTGGSHYGYTF	TGTGCCAGCAGTCCAACAGGGGGCTCCCACTATGGCTACACCTTC
-	17	-	TRBV5-1	TRBJ1-4	CASSLEPPGQGTEKLFF	TGCGCCAGCAGCTTAGAGCCTCCGGGACAAGGAACTGAAAAACTGTTTTTT
-	15	TRBD1	TRBV30	TRBJ1-1	CAGSYRGMGNTEAFF	TGTGCCGGGTCCTACAGGGGGATGGGGAACACTGAAGCTTTCTTT
few	13	-	TRBV5-5	TRBJ1-5	CASSLDRDQPQHF	TGTGCCAGCAGCTTAGACAGAGATCAGCCCCAGCATTTT
-	13	-	TRBV6-5	TRBJ2-2	CASNDRTTGELFF	TGTGCCAGCAACGACAGGACCACCGGGGAGCTGTTTTTT
-	13	TRBD2	TRBV3-1/TRBV3-2	TRBJ2-7	CASSRLAGYEQYF	TGTGCCAGCAGCCGACTAGCGGGGTACGAGCAGTACTTC
-	14	-	TRBV4-1	TRBJ1-1	CASSHQKRDTEAFF	TGCGCCAGCAGCCACCAGAAGAGGGACACTGAAGCTTTCTTT
-	17	-	TRBV5-1	TRBJ2-3	CASSLVRLGARTDTQYF	TGCGCCAGCAGCTTGGTCCGGCTAGGGGCCCGCACAGATACGCAGTATTTT
few	15	-	TRBV7-2	TRBJ1-1	CASSLKRTANTEAFF	TGTGCCAGCAGCTTGAAGCGGACGGCCAACACTGAAGCTTTCTTT
-	15	-	TRBV2	TRBJ1-5	CASRRGLISNQPQHF	TGTGCCAGCAGGAGGGGACTGATTAGCAATCAGCCCCAGCATTTT
once	15	TRBD1	TRBV11-3	TRBJ2-7	CASSKTATGGGEQYF	TGTGCCAGCAGCAAGACGGCGACAGGGGGAGGCGAGCAGTACTTC
-	17	TRBD1	TRBV3-1/TRBV3-2	TRBJ1-6	CASSQGTGFGTGSPLHF	TGTGCCAGCAGCCAAGGGACAGGGTTTGGTACCGGTTCACCCCTCCACTTT
-	18	-	TRBV28	TRBJ1-2	CASSLSGMSSGSPYGYTF	TGTGCCAGCAGTTTATCCGGGATGAGTTCGGGATCTCCTTATGGCTACACCTTC
-	14	-	TRBV5-1	TRBJ1-4	CASRYTEANEKLFF	TGCGCCAGCAGGTATACGGAGGCCAATGAAAAACTGTTTTTT